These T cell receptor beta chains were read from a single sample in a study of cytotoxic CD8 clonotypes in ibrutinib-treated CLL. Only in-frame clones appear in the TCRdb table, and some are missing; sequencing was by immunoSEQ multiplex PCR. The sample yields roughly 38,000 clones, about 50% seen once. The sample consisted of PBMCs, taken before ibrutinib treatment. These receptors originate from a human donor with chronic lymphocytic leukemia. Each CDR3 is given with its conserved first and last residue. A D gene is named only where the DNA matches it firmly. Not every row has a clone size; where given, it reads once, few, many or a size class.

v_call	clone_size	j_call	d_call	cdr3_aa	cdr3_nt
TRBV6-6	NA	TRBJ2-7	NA	CASSWDPTYEQYF	TGTGCCAGCAGCTGGGACCCTACCTACGAGCAGTACTTC
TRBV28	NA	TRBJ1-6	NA	CASSLQGYNSPLHF	TGTGCCAGCAGTTTGCAGGGGTATAATTCACCCCTCCACTTT
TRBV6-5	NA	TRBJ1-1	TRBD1	CASSSRDRGIQAFF	TGTGCCAGCAGTTCCCGGGACAGGGGGATTCAAGCTTTCTTT
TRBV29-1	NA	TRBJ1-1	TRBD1	CSVEAPDRLDTEAFF	TGCAGCGTTGAAGCTCCGGACAGGCTGGACACTGAAGCTTTCTTT
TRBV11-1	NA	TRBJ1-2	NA	CASSPGQERYGYTF	TGTGCCAGCAGCCCCGGGCAGGAACGCTATGGCTACACCTTC
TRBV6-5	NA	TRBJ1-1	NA	CASSSLTGNTEAFF	TGTGCCAGCAGTTCCTTGACAGGGAACACTGAAGCTTTCTTT
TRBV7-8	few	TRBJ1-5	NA	CASSLPSFYSNQPQHF	TGTGCCAGCAGCTTACCCAGCTTTTATAGCAATCAGCCCCAGCATTTT
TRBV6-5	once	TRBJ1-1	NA	CASSSGAGGRGTEAFF	TGTGCCAGCAGTTCTGGCGCTGGGGGCCGTGGCACTGAAGCTTTCTTT
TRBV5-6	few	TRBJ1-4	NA	CASSFLGETGLNEKLFF	TGTGCCAGCAGCTTCCTCGGGGAGACAGGACTAAATGAAAAACTGTTTTTT
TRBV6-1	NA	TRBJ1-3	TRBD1	CASRVDRASGNTIYF	TGTGCCAGCAGGGTAGACAGGGCCTCTGGAAACACCATATATTTT
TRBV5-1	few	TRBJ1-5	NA	CASSLRGGDQPQHF	TGCGCCAGCAGCTTGCGGGGAGGGGATCAGCCCCAGCATTTT
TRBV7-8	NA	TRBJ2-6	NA	CASSLGRAGANVLTF	TGTGCCAGCAGCTTAGGGAGGGCCGGGGCCAACGTCCTGACTTTC
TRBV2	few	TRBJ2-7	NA	CASSVRVYVYEQYF	TGTGCCAGCAGCGTCAGGGTTTACGTCTACGAGCAGTACTTC
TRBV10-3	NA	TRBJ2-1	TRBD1	CAISLGTGGYNEQFF	TGTGCCATCAGTCTCGGGACAGGGGGGTACAATGAGCAGTTCTTC
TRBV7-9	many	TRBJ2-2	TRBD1	CASRHRGLPTGELFF	TGTGCCAGCAGACACAGGGGTCTCCCCACCGGGGAGCTGTTTTTT
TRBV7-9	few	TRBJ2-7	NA	CASSLVGPAAYEQYF	TGTGCCAGCAGCTTAGTAGGGCCAGCGGCCTACGAGCAGTACTTC
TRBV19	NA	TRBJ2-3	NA	CATNTAGHEADTQYF	TGTGCCACTAACACGGCGGGACACGAGGCAGATACGCAGTATTTT
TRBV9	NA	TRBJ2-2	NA	CASSVGQRANTGELFF	TGTGCCAGCAGCGTAGGACAAAGGGCAAACACCGGGGAGCTGTTTTTT
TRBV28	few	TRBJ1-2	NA	CASSLGPGKYGYTF	TGTGCCAGCAGTTTAGGCCCAGGAAAGTATGGCTACACCTTC
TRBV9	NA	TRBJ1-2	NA	CASSAGRDTSTDYGYTF	TGTGCCAGCAGCGCGGGACGGGACACCTCGACCGACTATGGCTACACCTTC
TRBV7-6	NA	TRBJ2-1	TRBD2	CASSASLVGGSSYNEQFF	TGTGCCAGCAGCGCCAGTCTCGTCGGGGGGAGCTCCTACAATGAGCAGTTCTTC
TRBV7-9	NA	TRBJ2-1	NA	CASSLGFYNEQFF	TGTGCCAGCAGCCTAGGTTTCTACAATGAGCAGTTCTTC
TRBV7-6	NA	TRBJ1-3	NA	CASSLEVTGSSGNTIYF	TGTGCCAGCAGCTTAGAGGTTACAGGGAGCTCTGGAAACACCATATATTTT
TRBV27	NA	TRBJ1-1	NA	CASRLLAANTEAFF	TGTGCCAGTCGTCTACTAGCGGCCAACACTGAAGCTTTCTTT
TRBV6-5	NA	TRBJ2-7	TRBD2	CASSRGGAYEQYF	TGTGCCAGCAGTCGCGGGGGGGCCTACGAGCAGTACTTC
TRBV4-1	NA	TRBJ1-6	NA	CASSQDLRGYYNSPLHF	TGCGCCAGCAGCCAAGATCTCAGGGGATACTATAATTCACCCCTCCACTTT